This T cell receptor beta chain is drawn from a study of blood T cell repertoires in COVID-19. Across the whole study: Samples taken during acute and convalescent COVID-19 were collected in the United States, Italy and Spain. T cells, B-cell-depleted T cells, or PBMCs supplied cDNA or gDNA.

Trimming took 3 bases from V and 5 from J, leaving 16 bases between them. The CDR3 sequence is 15 residues long. Germline CDR1 KGHSH, CDR2 LQKENI. Original handling: By means of reference gene primer amplification, nucleated cell counts were estimated. TCRdb's copy holds only in-frame clones and misses some; the assay was immunoSEQ multiplex PCR. The DNA gave D and trimming, while V, J and clone size come from that table. The repertoire has about 250,000 clones, around 83% of them found once; the top ten carry roughly 8.7%. The sample taken for sequencing was peripheral blood. This TCR came from a man aged 40-49 years with active or convalescent COVID-19. The rearrangement joins TRBV18 to TRBJ1-1, with TRBD1 as a possible D gene (5 bases). CDR3 region: CASSPDSRVGTEAFF. The CDR3 nucleotides read TGTGCCAGCTCACCGGATAGCAGGGTGGGGACTGAAGCTTTCTTT.